This T cell receptor (beta chain) stems from a study of cytomegalovirus exposure and HLA in healthy donors. Regarding the study as a whole: In a later analysis, at a false discovery rate of 0.05, some 17,000 TCR beta sequences were associated with HLA alleles.

Trimming took 0 bases from V and 4 from J; bases not matched to a gene: 8. The CDR3 sequence is 16 residues long. Germline CDR1 reads SGDLS; CDR2 reads YYNGEE. Vbeta (60) and Jbeta (13) primers were used in the PCR. Measured with immunoSEQ multiplex PCR; TCRdb has only the in-frame clones, and not every one. The data hold 95,000 to 150,000 clones, with 80% observed a single time. Of note for this clone: Its antigen remains unidentified.

Sequencing was performed on PBMCs. This TCR was sampled from a man aged 45-60 years in good health and CMV-seronegative. The chain is built from TRBV9 and TRBJ2-7, with 9 bases identical to TRBD2. In nucleotides, the CDR3 is TGTGCCAGCAGCGTAGGAGGCGGGGGGGCCGGGTACGAGCAGTACTTC. Protein product: CASSVGGGGAGYEQYF.